The text below deals with one T cell receptor (delta chain). TCRdb's protein for this DNA is that of a much larger clone and differs from the translation at residue 11, likely a read error; the protein shown is the DNA translation. TCRdb re-processed the multiplex PCR reads via CATT. The data show 85,000 to 90,000 delta-chain clones, 1.4% to 1.5% seen once. This sample was included in a study of γδ T cells in repeated Plasmodium falciparum infection. Vgamma9/Vdelta2+ and Vdelta2-negative gammadelta T cells were flow-sorted from PBMC for bulk sequencing. This CDR3 is built from 23 residues. Trimming took off 0 bases at V and 0 bases at J, with 32 bases between the two ends. CDR1 is TSWWSYY and CDR2 is QGS in the germline V gene.

The genes are TRDV1 and TRDJ1; D possibly corresponds to TRDD3 (7 bases). The specimen sequenced was gamma-delta T cells from blood. The sequence came from a pool of human donors (malaria-infected and uninfected, not separated). DNA for the CDR3: TGTGCTCTTGGGGAACTTGGGCCTTCCCACCTACTGGGGATCCCAATAAACACCGATAAACTCATCTTT. Protein: CALGELGPSHLLGIPINTDKLIF.